Following are 14 T cell receptor beta chains from one sample sequenced in a study of blood T cells in healthy people across ages (dated by TCRdb to about 2015). The library was generated by 5' RACE. Instrument used: Illumina HiSeq 2500. The second PCR ran for about 7 to 11 cycles and used a J-beta primer mix along with a sample-barcoded 5' primer. TCRdb reanalyzed the raw reads on its own, using fastp at Q25 for trimming and MiXCR for clone calling, and kept in-frame beta chains. Rows matching on CDR3 protein sequence are summarized as one entry with the most common DNA and genes. The sample records about 1.8 million distinct CDR3 sequences, around half of which are singletons. The leading ten clones occupy more than 2% of the sample. The source material was blood. The receptors here all came from a woman in her thirties or forties in good health.

This rearrangement joins TRBV11-1 to TRBJ2-5; 11 nucleotides match TRBD2. Germline V CDR1 and CDR2: SGHAT, FQDESV (reference sequence). The CDR3 extends over 20 amino acids. Germline trimming cut 2 bases from V and 4 bases from J; bases unmatched to any gene: 18. CDR3 nucleotides: TGTGCCAGCAGCTTAACAATCGGGACTAGCGGAACCGAACTGGGAGAGACCCAGTACTTC. Its translation: CASSLTIGTSGTELGETQYF. The full variable domain, its missing parts supplied by reference TRBV11-1 and TRBJ2-5, is EAEVAQSPRYKITEKSQAVAFWCDPISGHATLYWYRQILGQGPELLVQFQDESVVDDSQLPKDRFSAERLKGVDSTLKIQPAELGDSAMYLCASSLTIGTSGTELGETQYFGPGTRLLVL.

This rearrangement joins TRBV12-3 or TRBV12-4 to TRBJ1-2; the D gene is possibly TRBD1 (5 bases). V was pared by 3 bases and J by 4 bases, with 24 bases between. The CDR3 length is 18 residues. CDR3 residues: CASSFSGAGKKGAYGYTF. The CDR3 DNA reads as TGTGCCAGCAGTTTTTCTGGGGCAGGGAAGAAAGGGGCCTATGGCTACACCTTC.

Only a few counts were recorded for this clonotype. The chain joins TRBV20-1 to TRBJ2-4; possible D gene TRBD1, 5 bases. Germline CDR1 reads DFQATT; CDR2 reads SNEGSKA (reference sequence). The CDR3 consists of 14 residues. Deletions cut 3 bases from V and 5 bases from J, with 14 bases between. The CDR3: CSASRGNSQNIQYF. Here the CDR3 DNA reads TGCAGTGCTAGTAGGGGAAATAGCCAAAACATTCAGTACTTC.

The rearrangement joins TRBV7-3 to TRBJ2-1, with 11 bases identical to TRBD1. This CDR3 comprises 15 residues. CDR1 SGHTA and CDR2 FQGTGA come from the germline V gene. Losses at the gene ends were 5 bases for V and 7 bases for J; bases not matched to a gene: 7. CDR3 bases: TGTGCCAGCAGCGACCGGGACAGGGGGGTAAATGAGCAGTTCTTC. It yields the protein CASSDRDRGVNEQFF.

This chain links TRBV14 with TRBJ2-6, with TRBD1 as a possible D gene (5 bases). Looked up from germline, CDR1 is SGHDN and CDR2 is FVKESK. CDR3 size: 15 residues. V lost 6 bases, J lost 2 bases, and 11 bases lay in between. The CDR3 is CASSQQAPGANVLTF. DNA for the CDR3: TGTGCCAGCAGTCAACAGGCTCCTGGGGCCAACGTCCTGACTTTC.

The gene calls are TRBV12-5 and TRBJ2-3, with D hard to call. Germline V gives CDR1 LGHNT, CDR2 FRNRAP. The CDR3 spans 14 residues. The germline V and J ends were trimmed by 3 bases and 1 base, with 8 bases remaining between them. CDR3 nucleotide sequence: TGTGCTAGTGGTTTTGGGGTGGGCACAGATACGCAGTATTTT. It codes for CASGFGVGTDTQYF.

This chain uses TRBV28 with TRBJ2-5; 10 bases fit TRBD1. The CDR3 length is 15 residues. Germline loops: CDR1 MDHEN, CDR2 SYDVKM. Unmatched junction bases numbered 8, after V lost 3 bases and J lost 7 bases. The CDR3 region has the DNA TGTGCCAGCAGTTTCACCGGGACAGGGGAGGGGACCCAGTACTTC. Translated, it gives CASSFTGTGEGTQYF.

V and J are TRBV27 and TRBJ1-2, with a tentative D call TRBD1 (5 bases). The germline V gene has CDR1 MNHEY and CDR2 SMNVEV (reference sequence). This CDR3 contains 16 residues. Trimming shortened V by 0 bases and J by 4 bases, and 15 bases separated the two germline ends. Here the CDR3 reads CASSLSIGGDVYGYTF. Here the CDR3 DNA reads TGTGCCAGCAGTTTATCGATTGGGGGGGATGTCTATGGCTACACCTTC.

This clonotype has just a few counts. The chain combines TRBV3-1 with TRBJ2-1, with TRBD1 matching over 7 bases. The junction had 11 bases not matched to a gene; V was cut back by 6 bases and J by 9 bases. The CDR3 is 14 residues long. Germline V gene sequence: CDR1 LGHDT, CDR2 YNNKEL (reference sequence). CDR3 sequence reads: CASRVGTVDSEQFF. The CDR3 nucleotides read TGTGCCAGCAGGGTGGGGACAGTCGACAGTGAGCAGTTCTTC.

The CDR3 DNA reads as TGCGCCAGCAGGGGGACACGGGATAATTCACCCCTCCACTTT. Amino acids: CASRGTRDNSPLHF. The chain recombines TRBV5-1 with TRBJ1-6, with a tentative D call TRBD1 (6 bases). The germline V and J ends were trimmed by 5 bases and 5 bases, with 11 bases remaining between them. The germline CDR1 and CDR2 sequences are SGHRS and YFSETQ. CDR3 size: 14 residues.

The chain employs TRBV27 and TRBJ2-4; no firm D call. The end of the DNA fits TRBJ2-7 better, so the J call may be wrong. CDR1 and CDR2 from the germline V gene are MNHEY and SMNVEV (reference sequence). CDR3 size: 17 residues. The CDR3, as DNA: TGTGCCAGCAGTTTAATCGCCCCCCGCAATAGCAACTACGAGCAGTACTTC. Translating it yields CASSLIAPRNSNYEQYF.

There are a few counts of this clonotype. The rearrangement uses TRBV11-2 and TRBJ2-1; D is unresolved. The V end was cut by 6 bases, the J end by 0 bases, with 15 bases between. Germline assignment: CDR1 SGHAT and CDR2 FQNNGV. This CDR3 is built from 16 residues. The CDR3 DNA follows: TGTGCCAGCAGAAAAGAAGTTCGGAGCTCCTACAATGAGCAGTTCTTC. Translating it yields CASRKEVRSSYNEQFF.

This clonotype was picked up a small number of times. V is TRBV10-3 and J is TRBJ1-5; a weak D match, TRBD1 (5 bases). The CDR3 contains 15 residues. Looked up from germline, CDR1 is ENHRY and CDR2 is SYGVKD. The ends were cut back, 0 bases at V and 3 bases at J, with 9 bases in the middle. CDR3 residues: CAISESGGDNQPQHF. The CDR3 nucleotides read TGTGCCATCAGTGAGTCGGGAGGGGACAATCAGCCCCAGCATTTT.

The V call is TRBV18, the J call TRBJ1-4, with unresolved D. The germline CDR1 and CDR2 sequences are KGHSH and LQKENI. The CDR3 covers 13 residues. The V end was cut by 1 base, the J end by 8 bases, with 8 bases between. CDR3 sequence: CASSPRPNEKLFF. The DNA for the CDR3 is TGTGCCAGCTCACCACGCCCCAACGAAAAACTGTTTTTT.